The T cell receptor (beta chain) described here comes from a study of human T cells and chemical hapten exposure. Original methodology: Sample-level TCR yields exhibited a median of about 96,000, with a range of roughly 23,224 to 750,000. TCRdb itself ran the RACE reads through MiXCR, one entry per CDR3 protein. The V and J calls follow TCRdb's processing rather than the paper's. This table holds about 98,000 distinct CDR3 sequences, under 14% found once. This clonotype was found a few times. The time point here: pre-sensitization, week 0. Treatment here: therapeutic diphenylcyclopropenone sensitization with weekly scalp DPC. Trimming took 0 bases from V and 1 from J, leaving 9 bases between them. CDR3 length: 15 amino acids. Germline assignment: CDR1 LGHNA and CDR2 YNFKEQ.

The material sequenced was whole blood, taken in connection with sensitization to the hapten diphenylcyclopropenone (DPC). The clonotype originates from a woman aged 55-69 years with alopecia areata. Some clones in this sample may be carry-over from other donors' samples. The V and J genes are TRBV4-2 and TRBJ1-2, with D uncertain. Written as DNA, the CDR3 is TGTGCCAGCAGCCAAGAAGAAAACATTAACTATGGCTACACCTTC. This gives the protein CASSQEENINYGYTF.